This record covers a single TCR beta chain. As originally analysed: Quantification of nucleated cells was approximated via reference gene primer amplification. The repertoire was sequenced with immunoSEQ multiplex PCR; TCRdb's copy has only in-frame clones and lacks some. That table gives V, J and clone size, and the DNA gave D and trimming. Altogether over 300,000 clones are present, 90% being singletons, with the ten largest covering around 6.3%. The data are from a study of blood T cell repertoires in COVID-19. Study-wide background: Sample material is recorded as cDNA or gDNA derived from T cells, B-cell-depleted T cells, or PBMCs.

The germline V gene encodes CDR1 SEHNR and CDR2 FQNEAQ (reference sequence). Germline trimming cut 5 bases from V and 0 bases from J; bases unmatched to any gene: 12. The CDR3 is made up of 17 amino acids. This chain links TRBV7-9 with TRBJ2-5, with 7 bases lining up with TRBD2. The sample consisted of peripheral blood. The clonotype comes from a young man with active or convalescent COVID-19. CDR3 sequence: CASSLPSAGVYQETQYF. The DNA for the CDR3 is TGTGCCAGCAGCCTACCCTCGGCGGGGGTCTACCAAGAGACCCAGTACTTC.